The rows below give T cell receptor beta chains drawn from one sample of a study of T cell changes during pregnancy in multiple sclerosis. Sequencing used immunoSEQ multiplex PCR; TCRdb keeps in-frame clones, though not all of them. This sample carries tens of thousands of clones, less than 95% of them seen once, and the ten largest clones take about 7%. Material: peripheral blood, obtained in the third trimester of pregnancy. These receptors were collected from a female donor in good health, enrolled as a control in a pregnancy study. CDR3s include the opening cysteine and the closing phenylalanine or tryptophan. D genes are given only for firm matches. The listing skips clone size in some rows; elsewhere it reads once, few, many or a size class.

len: 12
d_gene: .
abundance: once
j_gene: TRBJ2-7
v_gene: TRBV29-1
CDR3nt: TGCAGCGTTGAAGACATAGCCTACGAGCAGTACTTC
CDR3aa: CSVEDIAYEQYF

len: 15
d_gene: .
abundance: .
j_gene: TRBJ2-1
v_gene: TRBV6-5
CDR3nt: TGTGCCAGCAGTTCGCCCCGGAGCTCCTACAATGAGCAGTTCTTC
CDR3aa: CASSSPRSSYNEQFF

len: 16
d_gene: TRBD2
abundance: .
j_gene: TRBJ2-7
v_gene: TRBV5-4
CDR3nt: TGTGCCAGCAGCTTTGGGGGGGTTAGGGTTTCCTACGAGCAGTACTTC
CDR3aa: CASSFGGVRVSYEQYF

len: 12
d_gene: .
abundance: .
j_gene: TRBJ1-5
v_gene: TRBV30
CDR3nt: TGTGCCTGGAGTAAAGGGGAATTGCCCCAGCATTTT
CDR3aa: CAWSKGELPQHF

len: 14
d_gene: TRBD1
abundance: .
j_gene: TRBJ1-2
v_gene: TRBV30
CDR3nt: TGTGCCTGGATGCCGAAGGGGGCTGGCTATGGCTACACCTTC
CDR3aa: CAWMPKGAGYGYTF

len: 15
d_gene: TRBD2
abundance: .
j_gene: TRBJ2-1
v_gene: TRBV7-9
CDR3nt: TGTGCCAGCAGCCGTATAGCGGGAGACCGGAATGAGCAGTTCTTC
CDR3aa: CASSRIAGDRNEQFF

len: 13
d_gene: .
abundance: .
j_gene: TRBJ1-3
v_gene: TRBV9
CDR3nt: TGTGCCAGCAGCGATATCTCTGGAAACACCATATATTTT
CDR3aa: CASSDISGNTIYF

len: 15
d_gene: .
abundance: .
j_gene: TRBJ1-1
v_gene: TRBV11-3
CDR3nt: TGTGCCAGCAGCGTCCCTGGGGCGTTGAACACTGAAGCTTTCTTT
CDR3aa: CASSVPGALNTEAFF

len: 13
d_gene: TRBD1
abundance: once
j_gene: TRBJ1-2
v_gene: TRBV2
CDR3nt: TGTGTCTCCACCCGGGACAGGGACTATGGCTACACCTTC
CDR3aa: CVSTRDRDYGYTF

len: 18
d_gene: TRBD2
abundance: .
j_gene: TRBJ2-3
v_gene: TRBV5-1
CDR3nt: TGCGCCAGCAGCTTGGCGGCTAGCGGGATCACTAGCACAGATACGCAGTATTTT
CDR3aa: CASSLAASGITSTDTQYF

len: 12
d_gene: .
abundance: once
j_gene: TRBJ1-2
v_gene: TRBV5-8
CDR3nt: TGTGCCAGCAGTTTGGGGACAAGTGGCTACACCTTC
CDR3aa: CASSLGTSGYTF

len: 17
d_gene: .
abundance: .
j_gene: TRBJ2-3
v_gene: TRBV10-3
CDR3nt: TGTGCCATCAGACCGACCGGCGGGCCGTCTAGCACAGATACGCAGTATTTT
CDR3aa: CAIRPTGGPSSTDTQYF

len: 16
d_gene: TRBD1
abundance: .
j_gene: TRBJ1-2
v_gene: TRBV18
CDR3nt: TGTGCCAGCTCAGCTGAGACAGGGCAGATTAACTATGGCTACACCTTC
CDR3aa: CASSAETGQINYGYTF

len: 13
d_gene: .
abundance: .
j_gene: TRBJ1-5
v_gene: TRBV19
CDR3nt: TGTGCCAGTAGTATAGAGGGGGGTCAGCCCCAGCATTTT
CDR3aa: CASSIEGGQPQHF

len: 15
d_gene: .
abundance: .
j_gene: TRBJ1-3
v_gene: TRBV6-5
CDR3nt: TGTGCCAGCAGTTGGGGGGGGAGCTCTGGAAACACCATATATTTT
CDR3aa: CASSWGGSSGNTIYF

len: 21
d_gene: TRBD1
abundance: .
j_gene: TRBJ1-5
v_gene: TRBV4-1
CDR3nt: TGCGCCAGCAGCCAAGAATGGGGCCGAGGGACAGGGAAGAAGGGCAATCAGCCCCAGCATTTT
CDR3aa: CASSQEWGRGTGKKGNQPQHF

len: 16
d_gene: .
abundance: .
j_gene: TRBJ1-5
v_gene: TRBV7-9
CDR3nt: TGTGCCAGCAGCTTAGTAGTGGCGGGGGGGGGTCAGCCCCAGCATTTT
CDR3aa: CASSLVVAGGGQPQHF

len: 14
d_gene: .
abundance: once
j_gene: TRBJ2-3
v_gene: TRBV7-6
CDR3nt: TGTGCCAGCAGCTTAGCCGACTCCACAGATACGCAGTATTTT
CDR3aa: CASSLADSTDTQYF

len: 17
d_gene: TRBD1
abundance: .
j_gene: TRBJ2-2
v_gene: TRBV29-1
CDR3nt: TGCAGCGTGGCCGGGACAGGGGAGGAACAAGGCACCGGGGAGCTGTTTTTT
CDR3aa: CSVAGTGEEQGTGELFF

len: 15
d_gene: TRBD1
abundance: .
j_gene: TRBJ1-1
v_gene: TRBV10-1
CDR3nt: TGCGCCAGCAGTGAACACGGACAGGGAGGCACTGAAGCTTTCTTT
CDR3aa: CASSEHGQGGTEAFF

len: 14
d_gene: TRBD1
abundance: .
j_gene: TRBJ1-2
v_gene: TRBV9
CDR3nt: TGTGCCAGCAGCACGGGACAGGGGTCGGAGGAGGGCACCTTC
CDR3aa: CASSTGQGSEEGTF

len: 13
d_gene: .
abundance: .
j_gene: TRBJ2-5
v_gene: TRBV7-8
CDR3nt: TGTGCCAGCAGCCTTCGGAGGCCTGAGACCCAGTACTTC
CDR3aa: CASSLRRPETQYF

len: 16
d_gene: .
abundance: .
j_gene: TRBJ2-1
v_gene: TRBV5-1
CDR3nt: TGCGCCAGCAGCTTGGATAGGGCAGGCGGACTAAATGAGCAGTTCTTC
CDR3aa: CASSLDRAGGLNEQFF

len: 16
d_gene: .
abundance: .
j_gene: TRBJ1-5
v_gene: TRBV19
CDR3nt: TGTGCCAGTAGTATTTATGCAGGGTTGGGCAATCAGCCCCAGCATTTT
CDR3aa: CASSIYAGLGNQPQHF

len: 13
d_gene: TRBD1
abundance: .
j_gene: TRBJ2-7
v_gene: TRBV14
CDR3nt: TGTGCCAGCAGTCATGACAGGGGAAGCGAGCAGTACTTC
CDR3aa: CASSHDRGSEQYF

len: 14
d_gene: .
abundance: .
j_gene: TRBJ1-4
v_gene: TRBV2
CDR3nt: TGTGCCAGCACCCGGACAGCCTATAATGAAAAACTGTTTTTT
CDR3aa: CASTRTAYNEKLFF

len: 18
d_gene: .
abundance: .
j_gene: TRBJ2-5
v_gene: TRBV29-1
CDR3nt: TGCAGCGTCGTACGACAGGAGAGGATCAGCCCCACACAAGAGACCCAGTACTTC
CDR3aa: CSVVRQERISPTQETQYF

len: 14
d_gene: TRBD1
abundance: .
j_gene: TRBJ2-7
v_gene: TRBV27
CDR3nt: TGTGCCAGCAGTTCCACAGGGGCGACCTACGAGCAGTACTTC
CDR3aa: CASSSTGATYEQYF

len: 15
d_gene: .
abundance: .
j_gene: TRBJ1-2
v_gene: TRBV28
CDR3nt: TGTGCCAGCAGTTCTGTCAGGGTTACTAACTATGGCTACACCTTC
CDR3aa: CASSSVRVTNYGYTF

len: 14
d_gene: TRBD2
abundance: .
j_gene: TRBJ2-7
v_gene: TRBV6-1
CDR3nt: TGTGCCAGCAGTTGGACTAGCGGAACCTACGAGCAGTACTTC
CDR3aa: CASSWTSGTYEQYF

len: 15
d_gene: TRBD2
abundance: .
j_gene: TRBJ2-5
v_gene: TRBV11-3
CDR3nt: TGTGCCAGCAGCTTCGGGGGGGCCCGGGGGGAGACCCAGTACTTC
CDR3aa: CASSFGGARGETQYF

len: 18
d_gene: TRBD2
abundance: once
j_gene: TRBJ2-1
v_gene: TRBV7-2
CDR3nt: TGTGCCAGCAGCTTAGGGCTAGCGGGAGTTCCCCGCTACAATGAGCAGTTCTTC
CDR3aa: CASSLGLAGVPRYNEQFF

len: 16
d_gene: .
abundance: .
j_gene: TRBJ1-1
v_gene: TRBV9
CDR3nt: TGTGCCAGCAGCGTAGGGTCAGGGTACCTGGGGACTGAAGCTTTCTTT
CDR3aa: CASSVGSGYLGTEAFF

len: 15
d_gene: TRBD1
abundance: once
j_gene: TRBJ2-7
v_gene: TRBV4-1
CDR3nt: TGCGCCAGCAGCGCCCAGGACAGGAGTTCCTACGAGCAGTACTTC
CDR3aa: CASSAQDRSSYEQYF

len: 14
d_gene: .
abundance: .
j_gene: TRBJ1-2
v_gene: TRBV6-1
CDR3nt: TGTGCCAGCAGTCGAGAAGGGGCGAGCTATGGCTACACCTTC
CDR3aa: CASSREGASYGYTF

len: 15
d_gene: TRBD1
abundance: few
j_gene: TRBJ1-5
v_gene: TRBV5-1
CDR3nt: TGCGCCAGCAGCTTGTCGGGGACAGGCAATCAGCCCCAGCATTTT
CDR3aa: CASSLSGTGNQPQHF

len: 17
d_gene: TRBD2
abundance: .
j_gene: TRBJ2-7
v_gene: TRBV10-3
CDR3nt: TGTGCCATCAGTGACCCGGGACTAGCGGGGGGCTTCTACGAGCAGTACTTC
CDR3aa: CAISDPGLAGGFYEQYF

len: 19
d_gene: TRBD2
abundance: .
j_gene: TRBJ2-1
v_gene: TRBV19
CDR3nt: TGTGCCAGTAGTATGGGACTAGCGGGGGCCCTAACTTCGACCGATGAGCAGTTCTTC
CDR3aa: CASSMGLAGALTSTDEQFF

len: 16
d_gene: .
abundance: .
j_gene: TRBJ2-1
v_gene: TRBV13
CDR3nt: TGTGCCAGCAGCTCCTTAGGTGAGGCCTCCTACAATGAGCAGTTCTTC
CDR3aa: CASSSLGEASYNEQFF

len: 14
d_gene: .
abundance: .
j_gene: TRBJ1-4
v_gene: TRBV11-3
CDR3nt: TGTGCCAGCAGCTTAGGCCAGCCGGGTGAAAAACTGTTTTTT
CDR3aa: CASSLGQPGEKLFF

len: 19
d_gene: TRBD2
abundance: .
j_gene: TRBJ2-7
v_gene: TRBV18
CDR3nt: TGTGCCAGCTCACCACCGACCGGGGGACTAGCGGGAAAATTCTACGAGCAGTACTTC
CDR3aa: CASSPPTGGLAGKFYEQYF

len: 15
d_gene: TRBD1
abundance: .
j_gene: TRBJ2-6
v_gene: TRBV2
CDR3nt: TGTGCCAGCACGGGACAGAACTCTGGGGCCAACGTCCTGACTTTC
CDR3aa: CASTGQNSGANVLTF

len: 15
d_gene: .
abundance: .
j_gene: TRBJ1-4
v_gene: TRBV19
CDR3nt: TGTGCCAGTAGTAGGGGGGGCCCTTCGAATGAAAAACTGTTTTTT
CDR3aa: CASSRGGPSNEKLFF

len: 15
d_gene: TRBD1
abundance: .
j_gene: TRBJ2-7
v_gene: TRBV5-4
CDR3nt: TGTGCCAGCAGCTTGGGACAGGGCTTTTTAGACGAGCAGTACTTC
CDR3aa: CASSLGQGFLDEQYF

len: 15
d_gene: .
abundance: .
j_gene: TRBJ2-3
v_gene: TRBV9
CDR3nt: TGTGCCAGCAGCTCAGATGGACACCTCACAGATACGCAGTATTTT
CDR3aa: CASSSDGHLTDTQYF

len: 14
d_gene: .
abundance: .
j_gene: TRBJ2-5
v_gene: TRBV7-7
CDR3nt: TGTGCCAGCAGCTCTACGGCGGCCCAAGAGACCCAGTACTTC
CDR3aa: CASSSTAAQETQYF

len: 15
d_gene: TRBD2
abundance: .
j_gene: TRBJ2-2
v_gene: TRBV30
CDR3nt: TGTGCCTGGAAGACTAGCAATGGGGGCACCGGGGAGCTGTTTTTT
CDR3aa: CAWKTSNGGTGELFF

len: 16
d_gene: TRBD1
abundance: .
j_gene: TRBJ2-1
v_gene: TRBV18
CDR3nt: TGTGCCAGCTCACCAAGGGACAGGGTACGCTACAATGAGCAGTTCTTC
CDR3aa: CASSPRDRVRYNEQFF

len: 12
d_gene: .
abundance: .
j_gene: TRBJ2-1
v_gene: TRBV27
CDR3nt: TGTGCCAGCAATGGGGGCAGGGATGAGCAGTTCTTC
CDR3aa: CASNGGRDEQFF

len: 16
d_gene: .
abundance: .
j_gene: TRBJ2-7
v_gene: TRBV19
CDR3nt: TGTGCCAGTAGTACCCTCCATAGCGGCACCTCCTACGAGCAGTACTTC
CDR3aa: CASSTLHSGTSYEQYF

len: 17
d_gene: .
abundance: once
j_gene: TRBJ1-5
v_gene: TRBV5-3
CDR3nt: TGTGCCAGAAGCTTTGGGAGGAAGATTTATAGCAATCAGCCCCAGCATTTT
CDR3aa: CARSFGRKIYSNQPQHF

len: 13
d_gene: .
abundance: .
j_gene: TRBJ2-7
v_gene: TRBV7-2
CDR3nt: TGTGCCAGCAGCCCCGGGGTTCGGGACGAGCAGTACTTC
CDR3aa: CASSPGVRDEQYF

len: 16
d_gene: TRBD2
abundance: .
j_gene: TRBJ2-2
v_gene: TRBV7-2
CDR3nt: TGTGCCAGCAGCTTTGAGGGACTAGCGCGGACCGGGGAGCTGTTTTTT
CDR3aa: CASSFEGLARTGELFF

len: 14
d_gene: TRBD1
abundance: .
j_gene: TRBJ1-5
v_gene: TRBV5-1
CDR3nt: TGCGCCAGCAGCTTGGGGGACAGAAATCAGCCCCAGCATTTT
CDR3aa: CASSLGDRNQPQHF

len: 15
d_gene: TRBD1
abundance: .
j_gene: TRBJ1-4
v_gene: TRBV7-7
CDR3nt: TGTGCCAGCAGCCCCGGACAGGGAGTAGGTGAAAAACTGTTTTTT
CDR3aa: CASSPGQGVGEKLFF

len: 15
d_gene: .
abundance: once
j_gene: TRBJ2-1
v_gene: TRBV6-5
CDR3nt: TGTGCCAGCAGTTACGGGTGGGCCACTAGGGATGAGCAGTTCTTC
CDR3aa: CASSYGWATRDEQFF

len: 14
d_gene: TRBD1
abundance: .
j_gene: TRBJ1-2
v_gene: TRBV5-4
CDR3nt: TGTGCCAGCAGCTTGGTAGACAGGGAAAGTGGCTACACCTTC
CDR3aa: CASSLVDRESGYTF

len: 14
d_gene: .
abundance: .
j_gene: TRBJ2-3
v_gene: TRBV19
CDR3nt: TGTGCCAGTAGTCAACGGACTAAGGCAGATACGCAGTATTTT
CDR3aa: CASSQRTKADTQYF